This TCR beta chain was sequenced for a study of T cell responses to AZD1222 COVID-19 vaccine. Broader study findings: At study baseline, merely a handful of AZD1222 recipients were seropositive. Mostly white British, mostly female donors; authors suggested clonal diversity may be underestimated. Reports indicate that nearly half of spike-specific TCRs are directed at unmutated variant regions. Following two doses of AZD1222, Spike-specific TCR breadth and depth rose.

Points on this clone: The antigen is undetermined.

Libraries were prepared by immunoSEQ multiplex PCR; TCRdb keeps only in-frame clonotypes and omits some of them. This table holds about 56,000 clones, 75% to 90% found once. The TCR sequence derives from an adult in good health. Material: peripheral blood, obtained on day 0 of AZD1222 vaccination.

The CDR3, as DNA: TGCGCCAGTACGACACTCTCTGGGGCCAACGTCCTGACTTTC. Translating gives CASTTLSGANVLTF. The J gene is TRBJ2-6, the V gene TRBV5-1, with unresolved D. Germline assignment: CDR1 SGHRS and CDR2 YFSETQ. The CDR3 covers 14 residues. Trimming stripped 8 bases from V and 0 bases from J, with 9 bases between.